These 19 T cell receptor beta chains were sequenced from one sample in a study of T-cell reconstitution after alpha-beta-depleted transplantation in children. Unique molecular identifiers were incorporated into the prepared TCRbeta library. Each CDR3 protein gets one entry after TCRdb re-called the PCR reads with MiXCR. This sample has some 520,000 distinct CDR3 sequences, with approximately 30% found just once. The sample was PBMCs from the stem cell graft donor, taken from the stem cell graft. These receptors all come from a human donor who donated a stem cell graft to a child with aplastic anemia.

This clonotype was picked up a small number of times. This chain joins TRBV7-3 and TRBJ2-2; D call uncertain. Looked up from germline, CDR1 is SGHTA and CDR2 is FQGTGA. Between the trimmed V and J ends, which lost 5 bases and 2 bases, there was a span of 9 bases. This CDR3 is 14 amino acids long. The CDR3 region has the DNA TGTGCCAGCAGCCCAGAAGTAAACACCGGGGAGCTGTTTTTT. This encodes CASSPEVNTGELFF.

The chain uses TRBV5-1 and TRBJ1-1; D is unresolved. Trimming stripped 2 bases from V and 1 base from J, with 6 bases between. CDR3 size: 13 residues. CDR1 is SGHRS, CDR2 YFSETQ, per germline. The CDR3 DNA reads TGCGCCAGCAGCTTTGGGAAGAACACTGAAGCTTTCTTT. Its translation is CASSFGKNTEAFF.

This clonotype turned up a few times. The chain carries TRBV20-1 and TRBJ2-7; D is possibly TRBD2 (6 bases). The ends were cut back, 0 bases at V and 2 bases at J, with 11 bases in the middle. CDR3 size: 14 residues. Germline-derived CDR1 and CDR2 are DFQATT and SNEGSKA (reference sequence). The CDR3 nucleotides read TGCAGTGCTAGAGATGGGGGGATTCCCTACGAGCAGTACTTC. Its protein is CSARDGGIPYEQYF.

The V gene is TRBV19, the J gene TRBJ2-1; D is uncertain. Germline V gene sequence: CDR1 LNHDA, CDR2 SQIVND (reference sequence). The V gene lost 1 base and the J gene lost 4 bases, with 11 bases spanning the gap. This CDR3 is built from 15 residues. The CDR3 protein is CASSIAPAGYNEQFF. DNA of the CDR3: TGTGCCAGTAGTATAGCGCCGGCAGGATACAATGAGCAGTTCTTC.

This clonotype occurred a few times. This sequence joins TRBV29-1 and TRBJ2-1, with D possibly being TRBD2 (5 bases). Looked up from germline, CDR1 is SQVTM and CDR2 is ANQGSEA. The V gene lost 6 bases and the J gene lost 0 bases, with 15 bases spanning the gap. This CDR3 comprises 15 residues. The CDR3 loop is CSVGPDFVSYNEQFF. In DNA, the CDR3 is TGCAGCGTGGGCCCGGACTTTGTCTCCTACAATGAGCAGTTCTTC.

The V and J genes are TRBV29-1 and TRBJ1-3; 7 positions agree with TRBD1. V dropped 4 bases and J dropped 0; count of bases not matched to a gene: 6. The germline CDR1 and CDR2 sequences are SQVTM and ANQGSEA. This CDR3 is built from 15 residues. The chain's CDR3 is CSVGQGGISGNTIYF. The CDR3 DNA is TGCAGCGTTGGTCAGGGGGGGATCTCTGGAAACACCATATATTTT.

This clonotype turned up a few times. The rearrangement links TRBV6-2 or TRBV6-3 to TRBJ1-2, with 12 bases matching TRBD1. Germline V gene data show CDR1 as MNHEY and CDR2 as SVGEGT. Losses at the gene ends were 3 bases for V and 8 bases for J; bases not matched to a gene: 13. This CDR3 is built from 17 residues. The CDR3 nucleotides are TGTGCCAGCAGTTATTCCGCTCCGGGACAGGGGGCACAAGGCTACACCTTC. Its translation: CASSYSAPGQGAQGYTF.

The chain recombines TRBV4-2 with TRBJ2-3, with D hard to call. The V end lost 1 base, the J end lost 6 bases, and 11 bases lay between the germline ends. CDR1 LGHNA and CDR2 YNFKEQ come from the germline V gene. The CDR3 length is 14 residues. CDR3 in DNA: TGTGCCAGCAGCCAAGGCCAGGACGTGGATACGCAGTATTTT. It encodes CASSQGQDVDTQYF.

This clonotype was detected a few times. The rearrangement joins TRBV29-1 to TRBJ1-4; maybe TRBD1 (5 bases). V dropped 6 bases and J dropped 7 bases, with 27 bases sitting between them. Germline CDR1 SQVTM, CDR2 ANQGSEA. The CDR3 length is 17 residues. The CDR3 nucleotides read TGCAGCGTCCCCAAAAGGGTCGGCTCCGGGGCGACTGAAAAACTGTTTTTT. This codes for CSVPKRVGSGATEKLFF.

This clonotype has just a few counts. This rearrangement joins TRBV29-1 to TRBJ1-4, with D perhaps TRBD1 (5 bases). CDR3 length equals 14 residues. Per the germline V gene, CDR1 is SQVTM and CDR2 is ANQGSEA. Trimming pared 8 bases from V and 2 bases from J, leaving 15 bases between. This CDR3 reads CSFSMGTTNEKLFF. In nucleotides, the CDR3 is TGCAGCTTCTCGATGGGGACGACTAATGAAAAACTGTTTTTT.

The table lists this clonotype with a few counts. J is TRBJ1-2 and V is TRBV29-1; no clear D. The CDR3 length is 10 residues. V shed 6 bases and J shed 8 bases, with 10 bases lying between them. Germline lookup yields CDR1 SQVTM and CDR2 ANQGSEA. The CDR3 DNA follows: TGCAGCGTCTACGTGGCGGGCTACACCTTC. It yields the protein CSVYVAGYTF.

The chain recombines TRBV5-1 with TRBJ2-3; D is ambiguous. This CDR3 comprises 14 residues. The V end was cut by 7 bases, the J end by 0 bases, with 12 bases between. CDR1 is SGHRS and CDR2 is YFSETQ in the germline V gene. Here the CDR3 reads CASSVISSTDTQYF. CDR3 in DNA: TGCGCCAGCTCGGTAATTAGTAGCACAGATACGCAGTATTTT.

This clonotype showed up just a few times. The V and J genes are TRBV29-1 and TRBJ2-3; unclear D gene. Trimming took 6 bases from V and 3 from J, leaving 1 base between them. Per germline, CDR1 SQVTM and CDR2 ANQGSEA. The CDR3 runs 9 residues. As DNA, the CDR3 is TGCAGCGTGACAGATACGCAGTATTTT. Its translation is CSVTDTQYF.

The V gene is TRBV20-1, the J gene TRBJ1-2; perhaps TRBD1 as D (5 bases). Trimming removed 0 bases at V and 9 bases at J, with 14 bases between. Germline CDR1 is DFQATT and CDR2 is SNEGSKA (reference sequence). The CDR3 totals 13 residues. CDR3 residues: CSARDLGGGRYTF. The CDR3, as DNA: TGCAGTGCTAGAGATTTGGGGGGAGGACGCTACACCTTC.

This clonotype came up a few times. V usage is TRBV10-3 and J usage is TRBJ1-2; 9 bases map to TRBD1. J was trimmed by 8 bases and V by 10 bases; bases with no gene match: 8. CDR1 and CDR2 from the germline V gene are ENHRY and SYGVKD. The length of the CDR3 is 12 residues. The CDR3 nucleotides read TGTGCCACAGGGACAGGGAGGTCCGGCTACACCTTC. The encoded protein is CATGTGRSGYTF.

The CDR3 reads CASSRGGTGENIQYF. CDR3 nucleotide sequence: TGTGCCAGCAGCCGAGGGGGGACGGGCGAAAACATTCAGTACTTC. J is TRBJ2-4 and V is TRBV6-1; D is possibly TRBD1 or TRBD2 (6 bases each). Looked up from germline, CDR1 is MNHNS and CDR2 is SASEGT. The CDR3 runs to 15 residues. V gave up 6 bases and J gave up 5 bases, with 17 bases separating them.

The gene calls are TRBV27 and TRBJ2-3; maybe TRBD1 (5 bases). The V and J ends lost 2 bases and 0 bases respectively, with 12 bases between them. Germline CDR1 MNHEY, CDR2 SMNVEV (reference sequence). CDR3 length equals 16 residues. CDR3 nucleotide sequence: TGTGCCAGCAGTTTAGTCAGGGCTACTAGCACAGATACGCAGTATTTT. It yields the protein CASSLVRATSTDTQYF.

J is TRBJ2-3 and V is TRBV24-1; TRBD2 matches at 9 bases. This CDR3 has 18 amino acids. CDR1 and CDR2 (germline): KGHDR, SFDVKD. After removal of 1 base from V and 2 bases from J, the junction contained 9 bases not matched to a gene. The CDR3 sequence is CATSDFPLTSGLTDTQYF. The CDR3 coding sequence is TGTGCCACCAGTGATTTCCCCCTGACTAGCGGACTCACAGATACGCAGTATTTT.

This chain connects TRBV5-5 to TRBJ2-1; 11 bases map to TRBD2. This CDR3 comprises 13 residues. The V gene end was trimmed by 10 bases and the J gene end by 7 bases; junction bases not matched to a gene: 7. Germline lookup yields CDR1 SGHKS and CDR2 YYEKEE (reference sequence). The CDR3 DNA is TGTGCCGGTAGCGGGAGGGCGGGAAATGAGCAGTTCTTC. It codes for CAGSGRAGNEQFF.